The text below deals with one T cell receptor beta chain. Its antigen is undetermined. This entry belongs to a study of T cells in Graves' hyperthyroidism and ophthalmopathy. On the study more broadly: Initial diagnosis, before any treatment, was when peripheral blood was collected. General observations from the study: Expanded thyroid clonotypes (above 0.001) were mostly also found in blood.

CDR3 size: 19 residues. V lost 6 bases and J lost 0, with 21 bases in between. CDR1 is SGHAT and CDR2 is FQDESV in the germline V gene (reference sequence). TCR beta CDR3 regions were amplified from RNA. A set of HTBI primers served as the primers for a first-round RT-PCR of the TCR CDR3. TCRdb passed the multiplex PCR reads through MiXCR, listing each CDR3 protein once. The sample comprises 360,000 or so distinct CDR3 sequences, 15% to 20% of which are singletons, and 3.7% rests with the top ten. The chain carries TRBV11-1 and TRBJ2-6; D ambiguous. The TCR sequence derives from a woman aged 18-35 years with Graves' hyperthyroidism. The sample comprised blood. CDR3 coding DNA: TGTGCCAGCAGTTCCCCCCGCAGGCCCGAAAGCTCTGGGGCCAACGTCCTGACTTTC. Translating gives CASSSPRRPESSGANVLTF. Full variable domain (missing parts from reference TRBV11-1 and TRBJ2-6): EAEVAQSPRYKITEKSQAVAFWCDPISGHATLYWYRQILGQGPELLVQFQDESVVDDSQLPKDRFSAERLKGVDSTLKIQPAELGDSAMYLCASSSPRRPESSGANVLTFGAGSRLTVL.